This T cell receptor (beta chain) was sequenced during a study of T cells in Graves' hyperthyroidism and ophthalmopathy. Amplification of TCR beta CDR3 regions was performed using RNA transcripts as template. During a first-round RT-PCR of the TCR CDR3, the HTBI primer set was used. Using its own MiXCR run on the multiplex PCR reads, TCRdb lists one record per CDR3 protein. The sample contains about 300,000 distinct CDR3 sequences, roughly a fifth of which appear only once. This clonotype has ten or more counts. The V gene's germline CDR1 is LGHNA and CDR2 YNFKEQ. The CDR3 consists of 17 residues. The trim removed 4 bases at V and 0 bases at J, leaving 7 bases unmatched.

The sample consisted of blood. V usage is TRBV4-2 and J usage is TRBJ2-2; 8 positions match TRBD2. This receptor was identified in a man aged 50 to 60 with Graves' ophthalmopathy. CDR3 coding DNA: TGTGCCAGCAGCCGATTGGGAGCGGGGGCGAACACCGGGGAGCTGTTTTTT. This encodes CASSRLGAGANTGELFF.